What follows are 10 T cell receptor beta chains derived from one specimen sequenced in a study of high-grade serous ovarian cancer treatment subgroups. Using immunoSEQ multiplex PCR, the repertoire was profiled, and TCRdb retains in-frame clones only, with some absent. The table records around 27,000 clones, around four fifths of them present only once. Tumor samples were taken before definitive surgery or chemotherapy. The sample taken for sequencing was tumor tissue. The receptors here all came from a human donor with high-grade serous ovarian cancer.

The chain links TRBV6-1 to TRBJ2-5, with 10 bases fitting TRBD2. Trimming at V came to 7 bases and at J to 1 base, leaving 6 bases not matched to a gene. The germline gives CDR1 MNHNS, CDR2 SASEGT. This CDR3 region has 15 residues. The CDR3 DNA follows: TGTGCCAGCATTCTAGCGGGAGTCCTCCAAGAGACCCAGTACTTC. The encoded protein is CASILAGVLQETQYF.

The chain combines TRBV7-2 with TRBJ2-7; the D gene is possibly TRBD2 (5 bases). The CDR3 contains 14 residues. Trimming left V 3 bases short and J 7 bases short, with 16 bases between. Germline V lookup: CDR1 SGHTA, CDR2 FQGNSA. The CDR3 nucleotides read TGTGCCAGCAGCTTTCAATCGGGGTCCCGGGAGCAGTACTTC. It codes for CASSFQSGSREQYF.

This clone was detected a few times. This chain connects TRBV28 to TRBJ1-3; the D gene is possibly TRBD1 (5 bases). V was pared by 5 bases and J by 0 bases, with 11 bases between. CDR1 is MDHEN and CDR2 is SYDVKM in the germline V gene. This CDR3 region has 15 residues. This chain's CDR3 is CASSPGTRSGNTIYF. For the CDR3, the DNA is TGTGCCAGCAGTCCCGGGACCCGCTCTGGAAACACCATATATTTT.

The rearrangement links TRBV7-9 to TRBJ1-1; D is unclear. CDR3 length equals 14 residues. V was clipped by 1 base and J by 8 bases, with 14 bases between them. Germline CDR1 is SEHNR and CDR2 is FQNEAQ (reference sequence). CDR3 coding DNA: TGTGCCAGCAGCTTAGTTCCAGAATTTCGAGAAGCTTTCTTT. This translates into CASSLVPEFREAFF. Drawing the rest from reference TRBV7-9 and TRBJ1-1, the complete variable domain is DTGVSQNPRHKITKRGQNVTFRCDPISEHNRLYWYRQTLGQGPEFLTYFQNEAQLEKSRLLSDRFSAERPKGSFSTLEIQRTEQGDSAMYLCASSLVPEFREAFFGQGTRLTVV.

This clone occurred a few times. This rearrangement joins TRBV4-1 to TRBJ1-5; no clear D. Trimming cost V 4 bases and J 11 bases, with 15 bases left between them. The CDR3 has 13 amino acids. CDR1 and CDR2 (germline): MGHRA, YSYEKL. The CDR3, as DNA: TGCGCCAGCAGCCCGCAAGAAGGGAAGGCCCAGCATTTT. Its translation is CASSPQEGKAQHF.

The chain is built from TRBV6-6 and TRBJ2-7; TRBD2 is a possible D gene (6 bases). Germline V lookup: CDR1 MNHNY, CDR2 SVGAGI (reference sequence). Trimming took 5 bases from V and 3 from J, leaving 14 bases between them. This CDR3 spans 14 amino acids. CDR3 protein: CASSTGSLNYEQYF. In nucleotides, the CDR3 is TGTGCCAGCAGTACCGGGAGCCTGAACTACGAGCAGTACTTC.

This clone appeared a few times. The V call is TRBV19, the J call TRBJ1-1, with D unresolved. With 6 bases removed from V and 0 bases from J, the gap between germline ends came to 8 bases. This CDR3 comprises 13 residues. The germline V gene has CDR1 LNHDA and CDR2 SQIVND (reference sequence). Here the CDR3 reads CASSPWVNTEAFF. Written as DNA, the CDR3 is TGTGCCAGTAGCCCCTGGGTGAACACTGAAGCTTTCTTT.

V gene TRBV14 combines with J gene TRBJ2-3; maybe TRBD1 (5 bases). CDR3 length: 14 amino acids. The germline CDR1 and CDR2 sequences are SGHDN and FVKESK. V was cut by 4 bases and J by 4 bases, with 12 bases left in between. This CDR3 is CASSPDSIADTQYF. CDR3 coding DNA: TGTGCCAGCAGCCCAGACAGTATTGCAGATACGCAGTATTTT.

The chain combines TRBV28 with TRBJ2-7; 11 bases map to TRBD1. Germline V gives CDR1 MDHEN, CDR2 SYDVKM. The CDR3 is 16 residues long. The V gene end was trimmed by 6 bases and the J gene end by 2 bases; junction bases not matched to a gene: 9. CDR3 in DNA: TGTGCCAGCAGCCCCTCTCTGGGACAGGGGGCCTACGAGCAGTACTTC. It specifies CASSPSLGQGAYEQYF.

The chain combines TRBV6-5 with TRBJ1-1; weak D call: TRBD1 (6 bases). Trimming stripped 1 base from V and 6 bases from J, with 15 bases between. The germline V gene encodes CDR1 MNHEY and CDR2 SVGAGI. The CDR3 loop spans 15 amino acids. In nucleotides, the CDR3 is TGTGCCAGCAGTTACTTCGGGGGCGGAAGAGCTGAAGCTTTCTTT. It is translated as CASSYFGGGRAEAFF.